This T cell receptor (beta chain) comes out of a study of shared clonotypes between healthy human individuals. The repertoire was sequenced with immunoSEQ multiplex PCR; TCRdb's copy has only in-frame clones and lacks some. The data show approximately 2.5 million clones, with approximately 94% seen just once and roughly 0.36% held by the top ten. Study-wide results and limits: Rarefaction exposed incomplete sorted-subset sequencing despite large depth. Few donors restricted represented genetic and exposure-history diversity. When naive CD4 clonotypes were compared across several donors, approximately 5% were shared.

Comment on this clone: What it recognizes is unknown.

CDR3 length: 15 residues. The germline V gene encodes CDR1 SQVTM and CDR2 ANQGSEA. V gave up 2 bases and J gave up 5 bases; unmatched junction bases: 9. Sequenced material: naive CD4+ T cells from PBMCs. Stated subset: CD45RA+ positively selected. This clonotype was sampled from a man aged 18 to 30 in good health. Some clones in this sample may be carry-over from other donors' samples. This chain connects TRBV29-1 to TRBJ2-1; 7 bases align to TRBD2. The CDR3 reads CSVERRLAANNEQFF. The CDR3 bases are TGCAGCGTTGAAAGGAGGCTAGCGGCTAACAATGAGCAGTTCTTC.